A single sample is the source of the 3 T cell receptor beta chains below, sequenced in a study of a mutant IDH1 vaccine in newly diagnosed glioma. Repertoires were generated with immunoSEQ multiplex PCR, while TCRdb's copy carries only in-frame clones and drops some. The sample includes some 40,000 clones, about four fifths seen only once; the top ten take about 5%. The antigens for these receptors are not known. This sample's time point: week 23, last vaccination. Each vaccine dose was 300 ug of mutant IDH1 20-mer peptide, with topical imiquimod. The specimen comprised PBMCs, sampled from a glioma patient whose treatment included an IDH1 peptide vaccine. Source of these receptors: a man aged 35 to 55 with glioma.

This clone was recorded once. The V gene is TRBV27, the J gene TRBJ2-7; 8 nucleotides match TRBD1. J gave up 2 bases and V 5 bases, and 5 bases lay outside the gene matches. The germline V gene has CDR1 MNHEY and CDR2 SMNVEV (reference sequence). The CDR3 loop spans 14 amino acids. The CDR3 region is CASSRDRLAYEQYF. The CDR3 region has the DNA TGTGCCAGCAGTCGGGACAGGTTGGCCTACGAGCAGTACTTC.

The V and J genes are TRBV2 and TRBJ2-1; 12 positions agree with TRBD1. Germline lookup yields CDR1 SNHLY and CDR2 FYNNEI. With 4 bases clipped from V and 9 bases from J, the junction kept 16 bases outside the gene matches. CDR3 length equals 18 residues. CDR3 DNA: TGTGCCAGCAGTGTGGGGTTCCCGGGACAGGGGGCTCTTGGTGAGCAGTTCTTC. Protein: CASSVGFPGQGALGEQFF.

This chain joins TRBV15 and TRBJ1-4; the D gene is possibly TRBD1 (6 bases). The CDR3 sequence is 14 residues long. Trimming took 7 bases from V and 4 from J, leaving 13 bases between them. Germline values: CDR1 LNHNV, CDR2 YYDKDF (reference sequence). This CDR3 reads CATNQDRFNEKLFF. For the CDR3, the DNA is TGTGCCACCAACCAGGACAGATTTAATGAAAAACTGTTTTTT.